Given below is one T cell receptor beta chain in context. Repertoires were generated with immunoSEQ multiplex PCR, while TCRdb's copy carries only in-frame clones and drops some. The sample has about 180,000 clones, 70% to 80% seen once. The record originates from a study of blood T cell repertoires in COVID-19. The receptor was derived from a man aged 55-75 years who had been exposed to COVID-19. The sequencing input was PBMCs or T cells enriched from blood (not recorded which).

Here the CDR3 DNA reads TGCGCCAGCAGCTTGGCCTTTCGGGGAACTCACTATGGCTACACCTTC. It yields the protein CASSLAFRGTHYGYTF. The rearrangement uses TRBV5-1 and TRBJ1-2; D uncertain. Deletions cut 0 bases from V and 3 bases from J, with 15 bases between. The length of the CDR3 is 16 residues. The germline V gene has CDR1 SGHRS and CDR2 YFSETQ.